This TCR beta chain was sequenced during a study of blood T cells in healthy people across ages. Through a sample-barcoded 5' primer and a J-beta primer mix, a second PCR was run for roughly 6 to 11 cycles. TCRdb used MiXCR to reprocess the 5' RACE reads, holding one entry per CDR3 protein. The repertoire holds 1,800,000 or so distinct CDR3 sequences, with roughly two fifths as singletons. The CDR3 is 14 residues long. Germline V gene data show CDR1 as DFQATT and CDR2 as SNEGSKA (reference sequence). V was clipped by 3 bases and J by 6 bases; unmatched bases: 7. The source is a human donor in good health. What was sequenced was blood. The rearrangement uses TRBV20-1 and TRBJ2-3; TRBD2 matches at 9 bases. The CDR3 DNA is TGCAGTGCTAGCGGGTTTAGCGGGGGCGATACGCAGTATTTT. It translates to CSASGFSGGDTQYF.